Listed here are 27 T cell receptor beta chains from one sample, sequenced in a study of cytomegalovirus exposure and HLA in healthy donors. The primer mix had 60 Vbeta and 13 Jbeta primers. This table comes from immunoSEQ multiplex PCR, and its TCRdb copy is limited to in-frame clones, with some not included. The profile covers some 90,000 clones, with approximately 80% appearing a single time and around 2.8% taken by the ten largest. The sample was PBMCs. The receptors derive from a man aged 40-55 years in good health and CMV-seronegative.

The V and J genes are TRBV5-1 and TRBJ2-1, with D tentatively TRBD2 (6 bases). Trimming shortened V by 0 bases and J by 8 bases, and 12 bases separated the two germline ends. The CDR3 sequence is 14 residues long. Germline values: CDR1 SGHRS, CDR2 YFSETQ. The DNA of the CDR3 is TGCGCCAGCAGCTTGGTTGTTAGCGGCCATGAGCAGTTCTTC. It codes for CASSLVVSGHEQFF.

J is TRBJ1-2 and V is TRBV2, with 7 bases identical to TRBD1. The length of the CDR3 is 12 residues. Germline lookup yields CDR1 SNHLY and CDR2 FYNNEI. Unmatched junction bases numbered 7, after V lost 9 bases and J lost 6 bases. The CDR3 region has the DNA TGTGCCAGGAAGGGGGCGCGGGATGGCTACACCTTC. Translation gives CARKGARDGYTF.

The rearrangement links TRBV27 to TRBJ2-2, with D possibly TRBD1 on 5 matching bases. Germline lookup yields CDR1 MNHEY and CDR2 SMNVEV (reference sequence). This CDR3 is 15 amino acids long. The V and J ends lost 2 bases and 2 bases respectively, with 9 bases between them. DNA for the CDR3: TGTGCCAGCAGTTTAGAAGGGGTTAACACCGGGGAGCTGTTTTTT. Its translation is CASSLEGVNTGELFF.

V and J are TRBV11-3 and TRBJ2-1; tentative D call: TRBD2 (5 bases). V lost 2 bases and J lost 2, with 10 bases in between. Germline lookup yields CDR1 SGHNT and CDR2 YENEEA. This CDR3 comprises 15 residues. The CDR3 here is CASSLTGGPYNEQFF. The DNA of the CDR3 is TGTGCCAGCAGCTTAACGGGCGGGCCCTACAATGAGCAGTTCTTC. The full variable domain, in which reference TRBV11-3 and TRBJ2-1 provide the parts outside the CDR3, is EAGVVQSPRYKIIEKKQPVAFWCNPISGHNTLYWYLQNLGQGPELLIRYENEEAVDDSQLPKDRFSAERLKGVDSTLKIQPAELGDSAVYLCASSLTGGPYNEQFFGPGTRLTVL.

This chain connects TRBV27 to TRBJ1-1, with 10 bases lining up with TRBD1. Germline values: CDR1 MNHEY, CDR2 SMNVEV (reference sequence). This CDR3 comprises 16 residues. V was pared by 1 base and J by 9 bases, with 11 bases of the junction left unmatched. CDR3 nucleotides: TGTGCCAGCAGTTTATACCGACAGGGGGCCGACAGGAAAGCTTTCTTT. Its protein product is CASSLYRQGADRKAFF.

The chain recombines TRBV4-2 with TRBJ2-5; possible D gene TRBD1, 6 bases. Trimming removed 0 bases from V and 7 bases from J, with 12 bases in between. CDR3 length equals 14 residues. Germline V CDR1 and CDR2: LGHNA, YNFKEQ. The CDR3 bases are TGTGCCAGCAGCCAAGAAACAGCACAGGGGACCCAGTACTTC. Its translation: CASSQETAQGTQYF.

The chain is built from TRBV15 and TRBJ1-4; D gene uncertain. V gave up 3 bases and J gave up 5 bases, with 13 bases separating them. The CDR3 totals 15 residues. The germline CDR1 and CDR2 sequences are LNHNV and YYDKDF (reference sequence). The CDR3 here is CATSSGWGGNEKLFF. The CDR3 DNA reads TGTGCCACCAGCAGTGGATGGGGAGGAAATGAAAAACTGTTTTTT.

This clone was counted a single time. V usage is TRBV11-3 and J usage is TRBJ2-7; 8 nucleotides align to TRBD1. Germline V gene data show CDR1 as SGHNT and CDR2 as YENEEA. Losses at the gene ends were 0 bases for V and 3 bases for J; bases not matched to a gene: 10. The CDR3 contains 17 residues. The CDR3 nucleotides are TGTGCCAGCAGCTTAGATTCTGTTGGACAGGGTGTCTACGAGCAGTACTTC. Amino acids: CASSLDSVGQGVYEQYF. Filled out from reference TRBV11-3 and TRBJ2-7, the complete variable domain reads EAGVVQSPRYKIIEKKQPVAFWCNPISGHNTLYWYLQNLGQGPELLIRYENEEAVDDSQLPKDRFSAERLKGVDSTLKIQPAELGDSAVYLCASSLDSVGQGVYEQYFGPGTRLTVT.

This clone was seen only a few times. The germline gene is not matched at one end of the junction; a read error may be the cause. The chain joins TRBV7-9 to TRBJ2-2, with D possibly matching TRBD2 (5 bases). The CDR3 is 13 amino acids. Germline CDR1 reads SEHNR; CDR2 reads FQNEAQ (reference sequence). The CDR3 DNA sequence: TGTTCCAGCAGCCGCGAGGGTAGCGGGGAGCTGTTTTTT. Translating it yields CSSSREGSGELFF. Drawing the rest from reference TRBV7-9 and TRBJ2-2, the complete variable domain is DTGVSQNPRHKITKRGQNVTFRCDPISEHNRLYWYRQTLGQGPEFLTYFQNEAQLEKSRLLSDRFSAERPKGSFSTLEIQRTEQGDSAMYLCSSSREGSGELFFGEGSRLTVL.

The chain links TRBV9 to TRBJ2-3; TRBD1 is a possible D gene (6 bases). V dropped 0 bases and J dropped 1 base, with 9 bases sitting between them. The CDR3 covers 15 residues. Germline V gene lookup returns CDR1 SGDLS and CDR2 YYNGEE. The CDR3 region is CASSVGWGRTDTQYF. The CDR3 DNA sequence: TGTGCCAGCAGCGTAGGATGGGGGCGCACAGATACGCAGTATTTT.

The genes are TRBV18 and TRBJ2-7, with D tentatively TRBD2 (6 bases). This CDR3 spans 15 amino acids. CDR1 is KGHSH and CDR2 is LQKENI in the germline V gene. V was clipped by 3 bases and J by 3 bases, with 15 bases between them. This chain's CDR3 is CASSPQVGGVYEQYF. The CDR3 DNA sequence: TGTGCCAGCTCACCCCAGGTAGGAGGGGTCTACGAGCAGTACTTC.

This chain connects TRBV7-9 to TRBJ1-1; 8 bases map to TRBD1. Germline-derived CDR1 and CDR2 are SEHNR and FQNEAQ (reference sequence). V dropped 1 base and J dropped 6; count of bases not matched to a gene: 7. The length of the CDR3 is 15 residues. The CDR3 region is CASSLEIRGLAEAFF. For the CDR3, the DNA is TGTGCCAGCAGCTTAGAAATCAGGGGGCTGGCTGAAGCTTTCTTT.

This rearrangement joins TRBV7-3 to TRBJ2-1; a weak D match, TRBD1 (7 bases). CDR3 size: 16 residues. V lost 3 bases and J 5 bases, leaving 17 bases between the germline ends. Looked up from germline, CDR1 is SGHTA and CDR2 is FQGTGA. CDR3 loop: CASSFKGGGENNEQFF. DNA for the CDR3: TGTGCCAGCAGCTTCAAAGGGGGCGGGGAGAACAATGAGCAGTTCTTC.

This rearrangement joins TRBV5-1 to TRBJ1-2; TRBD1 matches at 8 bases. V shed 4 bases and J 2 bases; nucleotides not matched to a gene: 7. The length of the CDR3 is 15 residues. The germline gives CDR1 SGHRS, CDR2 YFSETQ. The CDR3 sequence: CASSLVDRGNYGYTF. The CDR3 nucleotides are TGCGCCAGCAGCCTGGTCGACAGGGGAAACTATGGCTACACCTTC.

This rearrangement joins TRBV7-2 to TRBJ2-7, with 7 bases identical to TRBD1. The V gene end was trimmed by 2 bases and the J gene end by 6 bases; junction bases not matched to a gene: 16. The germline V gene has CDR1 SGHTA and CDR2 FQGNSA. This CDR3 is built from 17 residues. The CDR3 loop reads CASSLYFRQGVSSEQYF. The CDR3, as DNA: TGTGCCAGCAGCTTATATTTTAGGCAGGGGGTCTCTAGCGAGCAGTACTTC.

The chain links TRBV4-3 to TRBJ1-2; the match to TRBD1 covers 10 bases. J lost 5 bases, V lost 8 bases, and 14 bases had no gene match. Germline CDR1 LGHNA, CDR2 YSLEER. The CDR3 is 16 residues long. CDR3 in DNA: TGCGCCAGCTCTCGTGGGGACAGGGGTAGGGGATATGGCTACACCTTC. Protein: CASSRGDRGRGYGYTF.

In this sample, this clone turned up a few times. The chain couples TRBV4-3 to TRBJ2-2; 10 bases align to TRBD1. The V segment lost 4 bases and the J segment 2 bases; nucleotides outside the gene matches: 10. CDR1 and CDR2 (germline): LGHNA, YSLEER. The CDR3 totals 18 residues. CDR3 region: CASSPRDRGGGNTGELFF. In DNA, the CDR3 is TGCGCCAGCAGCCCCCGGGACAGGGGAGGTGGAAACACCGGGGAGCTGTTTTTT.

The chain joins TRBV27 to TRBJ2-5; TRBD1 might be the D (6 bases). The end of the DNA fits TRBJ2-7 better, so the J call may be wrong. The CDR3 covers 16 residues. Germline V gives CDR1 MNHEY, CDR2 SMNVEV (reference sequence). CDR3 nucleotides: TGTGCCAGCAGCGTCCTTACAGGGATGGGCCTTGACGAGCAGTACTTC. This gives the protein CASSVLTGMGLDEQYF.

This chain connects TRBV7-9 to TRBJ2-1, with 7 bases identical to TRBD1. V lost 5 bases to trimming and J lost 1 base; unmatched junction nucleotides: 8. The CDR3 is 16 amino acids. Germline V gene data show CDR1 as SEHNR and CDR2 as FQNEAQ (reference sequence). This CDR3 reads CASSEPGQLSYNEQFF. Written as DNA, the CDR3 is TGTGCCAGCAGCGAGCCGGGACAGCTTTCCTACAATGAGCAGTTCTTC.

The chain uses TRBV5-1 and TRBJ2-6; TRBD1 might be the D (6 bases). The germline V gene has CDR1 SGHRS and CDR2 YFSETQ. CDR3 length: 17 residues. V was shortened by 2 bases and J by 0 bases, with 12 bases between the two germline ends. The CDR3, as DNA: TGCGCCAGCAGCTTAATTGGACAGAACTCTGGGGCCAACGTCCTGACTTTC. Protein: CASSLIGQNSGANVLTF.

The chain has TRBV6-6 and TRBJ1-2; D is possibly TRBD1 (6 bases). The CDR3 contains 14 residues. V lost 4 bases and J lost 4, with 13 bases in between. Germline CDR1 and CDR2: MNHNY and SVGAGI (reference sequence). CDR3 residues: CASSSLDRIYGYTF. The CDR3 nucleotides read TGTGCCAGCAGTTCCTTGGACAGAATCTATGGCTACACCTTC.

This chain connects TRBV9 to TRBJ2-3; 11 positions agree with TRBD2. Looked up from germline, CDR1 is SGDLS and CDR2 is YYNGEE. J gave up 0 bases and V 0 bases, and 9 bases lay outside the gene matches. The CDR3 has 19 residues. CDR3 coding DNA: TGTGCCAGCAGCGTAGGAGCGATAAGGACTAGCGGGAGCACAGATACGCAGTATTTT. This translates into CASSVGAIRTSGSTDTQYF.

J is TRBJ2-5 and V is TRBV7-8; D is perhaps TRBD1 (7 bases). The CDR3 is made up of 16 amino acids. The germline V gene encodes CDR1 SGHVS and CDR2 FQNEAQ. The V end was cut by 5 bases, the J end by 4 bases, with 20 bases between. CDR3 nucleotides: TGTGCCAGCAGCCGGCGGACGAGACAGGGAGGAGAGACCCAGTACTTC. It encodes CASSRRTRQGGETQYF.

This clone was counted once. This rearrangement joins TRBV4-1 to TRBJ1-2; 7 bases match TRBD1. V was clipped by 0 bases and J by 5 bases; unmatched bases: 9. The CDR3 runs 16 residues. CDR1 MGHRA and CDR2 YSYEKL come from the germline V gene. CDR3 bases: TGCGCCAGCAGCCAAGAGGGCCGGACAGGACAGTATGGCTACACCTTC. This sequence encodes CASSQEGRTGQYGYTF.

As to this clone: This sample also contains other DNA sequences that code for the same CDR3. The rearrangement joins TRBV27 to TRBJ2-7; D is unclear. The germline gives CDR1 MNHEY, CDR2 SMNVEV (reference sequence). The CDR3 is 13 amino acids. Trimming shortened V by 3 bases and J by 0 bases, and 6 bases separated the two germline ends. The DNA of the CDR3 is TGTGCCAGCAGTTTCCGGAGCTCCTACGAGCAGTACTTC. It translates to CASSFRSSYEQYF.

A single count supports this clone. The rearrangement joins TRBV4-3 to TRBJ2-7; D is ambiguous. The CDR3 extends over 16 amino acids. V was trimmed by 1 base and J by 0 bases, leaving 13 bases between them. CDR1 is LGHNA and CDR2 is YSLEER in the germline V gene. CDR3 nucleotides: TGCGCCAGCAGCCAAGGTTTCACAGCCAGCTCCTACGAGCAGTACTTC. Protein: CASSQGFTASSYEQYF.

J is TRBJ1-1 and V is TRBV7-2; D is undetermined. CDR3 size: 12 residues. V dropped 4 bases and J dropped 7 bases, with 10 bases sitting between them. Germline V lookup: CDR1 SGHTA, CDR2 FQGNSA. The DNA for the CDR3 is TGTGCCAGCAGCTCCCGCGGATTTGAAGCTTTCTTT. It is translated as CASSSRGFEAFF.